This TCR beta chain appears in the sequencing data of a study of CD8 T cells in Susac syndrome. Sequencing of TCR beta was performed on blood CD8+ and CD4+ T cells. Relapsing-remitting disease, either stable or active, was present in the treatment-naive patients who were the multiple sclerosis controls. The CD8+ and CD4+ T cells were isolated magnetically using a negative isolation approach, whereas the TEMRA cells were enriched by FACS. RNA totalling roughly 0.5 to 1 ug underwent reverse transcription with random hexamers. Amplification of TCR beta CDR3 across 54 Vbeta and 13 Jbeta was performed with immunoSEQ multiplex PCR. Each CDR3 protein gets one entry after TCRdb re-called the immunoSEQ multiplex PCR reads with MiXCR. Of about 290,000 distinct CDR3 sequences in the sample, roughly 85% are singletons; the top ten hold around 0.22%. The ends were cut back, 3 bases at V and 4 bases at J, with 12 bases in the middle. The CDR3 length is 14 residues.

The chain links TRBV12-3 or TRBV12-4 to TRBJ1-2; D unclear. This TCR came from a human donor with multiple sclerosis. Sequencing used CD8+ T cells from PBMCs. The DNA for the CDR3 is TGTGCCAGCAGTTTTCTCGAGGGCGGCTATGGCTACACCTTC. This encodes CASSFLEGGYGYTF.